The TCR beta chain described here comes from a study of breast tumors, draining lymph nodes, adjacent tissues. Study-wide points: Tumor T cell lymph node origin was a supported hypothesis, not proven. Tumor TCR diversity was below lymph nodes but above nontumor tissue. Luminal-like breast cancer showed significantly greater tumor-nontumor repertoire similarity than basal-like breast cancer did. Findings are consistent with lymph node origin and intratumoral expansion of most tumor T cells.

TCRdb passed the multiplex PCR reads through MiXCR, listing each CDR3 protein once. The table has some 52,000 distinct CDR3 sequences, 42% seen once. In germline, CDR1 is SNHLY, CDR2 FYNNEI. V trimming: 6 bases; J trimming: 5 bases; junction bases outside the gene matches: 7. This CDR3 is built from 16 residues. Points on this clonotype: Its specificity is unknown.

The specimen sequenced was breast tumor tissue. This clonotype originated in a female donor with breast cancer. Some clones in this sample may be carry-over from other donors' samples. The chain employs TRBV2 and TRBJ2-2, with 12 positions matching TRBD2. CDR3 DNA: TGTGCCAGCAGACTGACTAGCGGGAGCGGGACCGGGGAGCTGTTTTTT. Amino acid sequence: CASRLTSGSGTGELFF.